These T cell receptor beta chains were read from a single sample in a study of blood T cell repertoires in COVID-19. Assay used: immunoSEQ multiplex PCR; TCRdb lists only in-frame clones, some missing. Of about 130,000 clones listed, around 83% were seen once; the top ten hold around 4.7%. Sequencing input: peripheral blood. The source is a human donor in a cohort sampled during active COVID-19. CDR3s include the opening cysteine and the closing phenylalanine or tryptophan. D genes are given only for firm matches. The size entry is marked missing in some rows and otherwise reads once, few, many or a size class.

j_call: TRBJ2-1; clone_size: -; d_call: TRBD2; v_call: TRBV7-9; cdr3_nt: TGTGCCAGCAGCAAAGGGGCGGGAGGGGTCAATGAGCAGTTCTTC; cdr3_aa: CASSKGAGGVNEQFF
j_call: TRBJ1-1; clone_size: once; d_call: -; v_call: TRBV6-5; cdr3_nt: TGTGCCAGCAGCCCGGGATACACTGAAGCTTTCTTT; cdr3_aa: CASSPGYTEAFF
j_call: TRBJ2-3; clone_size: -; d_call: TRBD2; v_call: TRBV6-2/TRBV6-3; cdr3_nt: TGTGCCAGCAGTTTAGTAGCGGGGGGGATCACAGATACGCAGTATTTT; cdr3_aa: CASSLVAGGITDTQYF
j_call: TRBJ1-1; clone_size: -; d_call: -; v_call: TRBV12-5; cdr3_nt: TGTGCTAGTGGTTTGGCCATTACAGCGAACACTGAAGCTTTCTTT; cdr3_aa: CASGLAITANTEAFF
j_call: TRBJ1-2; clone_size: -; d_call: TRBD1; v_call: TRBV7-2; cdr3_nt: TGTGCCAGCAGCCGCCGGACAGGGGATGGCTACACCTTC; cdr3_aa: CASSRRTGDGYTF
j_call: TRBJ1-5; clone_size: -; d_call: TRBD1; v_call: TRBV23-1; cdr3_nt: TGCGCCAGCATTCTACAGGGGTCGCAGCCCCAGCATTTT; cdr3_aa: CASILQGSQPQHF
j_call: TRBJ2-5; clone_size: -; d_call: -; v_call: TRBV4-3; cdr3_nt: TGCGCCAGCAGCCAAGGGGGAGACTATTACCAAGAGACCCAGTACTTC; cdr3_aa: CASSQGGDYYQETQYF
j_call: TRBJ2-1; clone_size: -; d_call: -; v_call: TRBV9; cdr3_nt: TGTGCCAGCAGCTCAAACACGGGAATCTACAATGAGCAGTTCTTC; cdr3_aa: CASSSNTGIYNEQFF
j_call: TRBJ2-7; clone_size: -; d_call: -; v_call: TRBV5-1; cdr3_nt: TGCGCCAGCAGCTTGGAAGGGACATTCTCCTACGAGCAGTACTTC; cdr3_aa: CASSLEGTFSYEQYF
j_call: TRBJ2-1; clone_size: -; d_call: TRBD2; v_call: TRBV6-6; cdr3_nt: TGTGCCAGCAGTTACTCTGGCGGGGAGGGCCTCGGGGAGCAGTTCTTC; cdr3_aa: CASSYSGGEGLGEQFF
j_call: TRBJ2-5; clone_size: -; d_call: TRBD1; v_call: TRBV7-2; cdr3_nt: TGTGCCAGCAGCCCGCCGGGACAGGGGGAGACCCAGTACTTC; cdr3_aa: CASSPPGQGETQYF
j_call: TRBJ1-6; clone_size: -; d_call: TRBD1; v_call: TRBV5-6; cdr3_nt: TGTGCCAGCAGCATGGACAGGCTCAATTCACCCCTCCACTTT; cdr3_aa: CASSMDRLNSPLHF
j_call: TRBJ2-7; clone_size: -; d_call: TRBD1; v_call: TRBV3-1/TRBV3-2; cdr3_nt: TGTGCCAGCAGCCTATTAGGACAGGGGGAAACCTACGAGCAGTACTTC; cdr3_aa: CASSLLGQGETYEQYF
j_call: TRBJ1-4; clone_size: few; d_call: TRBD1; v_call: TRBV7-2; cdr3_nt: TGTGCCAGCAGCTCGGAGACAGGGCGCTGGGAAAAACTGTTTTTT; cdr3_aa: CASSSETGRWEKLFF
j_call: TRBJ1-1; clone_size: -; d_call: -; v_call: TRBV12-3/TRBV12-4; cdr3_nt: TGTGCCAGCAGTAAACAGGGAAACGCTGAAGCTTTCTTT; cdr3_aa: CASSKQGNAEAFF
j_call: TRBJ1-3; clone_size: -; d_call: -; v_call: TRBV4-1; cdr3_nt: TGCGCCAGCAGCCAGGAGACAGCCGGAAACACCATATATTTT; cdr3_aa: CASSQETAGNTIYF
j_call: TRBJ1-5; clone_size: -; d_call: -; v_call: TRBV7-2; cdr3_nt: TGTGCCAGCAGCTTAGATGGGGGGGGGAACCAGCCCCAGCATTTT; cdr3_aa: CASSLDGGGNQPQHF
j_call: TRBJ2-1; clone_size: few; d_call: TRBD2; v_call: TRBV6-4; cdr3_nt: TGTGCCAGCAGTAAAGAGCGGGAGGGTCCGAATGAGCAGTTCTTC; cdr3_aa: CASSKEREGPNEQFF
j_call: TRBJ1-1; clone_size: -; d_call: -; v_call: TRBV7-2; cdr3_nt: TGTGCCAGCAGCTTAGGATTAGAGACTGAAGCTTTCTTT; cdr3_aa: CASSLGLETEAFF
j_call: TRBJ2-3; clone_size: -; d_call: TRBD2; v_call: TRBV5-1; cdr3_nt: TGCGCCAGCAGCTTGGGCGGGAGATCAGATACGCAGTATTTT; cdr3_aa: CASSLGGRSDTQYF
j_call: TRBJ2-1; clone_size: few; d_call: -; v_call: TRBV2; cdr3_nt: TGTGCCAGCAGTGTAAGCGCCCGCGGCGGTGAGCAGTTCTTC; cdr3_aa: CASSVSARGGEQFF
j_call: TRBJ2-3; clone_size: -; d_call: -; v_call: TRBV3-1/TRBV3-2; cdr3_nt: TGTGCCAGCAGCCAAGGGGGGGTCTTCACAGATACGCAGTATTTT; cdr3_aa: CASSQGGVFTDTQYF
j_call: TRBJ2-3; clone_size: -; d_call: TRBD1; v_call: TRBV2; cdr3_nt: TGTGCCAGCAGTAACCGGGACAGGGTGACAGATACGCAGTATTTT; cdr3_aa: CASSNRDRVTDTQYF
j_call: TRBJ1-1; clone_size: -; d_call: TRBD1; v_call: TRBV6-6; cdr3_nt: TGTGCCAGCAGTTACAACCGGGACAGACCGAACACTGAAGCTTTCTTT; cdr3_aa: CASSYNRDRPNTEAFF
j_call: TRBJ2-3; clone_size: -; d_call: -; v_call: TRBV6-6; cdr3_nt: TGTGCCAGCAGTTACCCGTCTGTTGATACGCAGTATTTT; cdr3_aa: CASSYPSVDTQYF
j_call: TRBJ1-1; clone_size: -; d_call: -; v_call: TRBV5-1; cdr3_nt: TGCGCCAGCAGCAAAGGGGGCACTGAAGCTTTCTTT; cdr3_aa: CASSKGGTEAFF
j_call: TRBJ1-2; clone_size: -; d_call: -; v_call: TRBV7-9; cdr3_nt: TGTGCCAGCAGCCCCGGTTGGGAGGGGGGCTACACCTTC; cdr3_aa: CASSPGWEGGYTF
j_call: TRBJ2-6; clone_size: -; d_call: TRBD1; v_call: TRBV7-3; cdr3_nt: TGTGCCAGCAGCTCACCCGGCTCGGGCCAGGGGGTCGCCGGGGCCAACGTCCTGACTTTC; cdr3_aa: CASSSPGSGQGVAGANVLTF
j_call: TRBJ2-1; clone_size: few; d_call: -; v_call: TRBV7-9; cdr3_nt: TGTGCCAGCAGACTGCAGGGGAGCTCCTACAATGAGCAGTTCTTC; cdr3_aa: CASRLQGSSYNEQFF
j_call: TRBJ1-1; clone_size: -; d_call: -; v_call: TRBV6-2/TRBV6-3; cdr3_nt: TGTGCCAGCAGTTACTTGAGGGGGGGCCCGCAGAACACTGAAGCTTTCTTT; cdr3_aa: CASSYLRGGPQNTEAFF
j_call: TRBJ1-3; clone_size: -; d_call: -; v_call: TRBV7-9; cdr3_nt: TGTGCCAGCAGCTTAGTAAGCACAGGGCCACCACTATATTTT; cdr3_aa: CASSLVSTGPPLYF
j_call: TRBJ1-6; clone_size: -; d_call: -; v_call: TRBV28; cdr3_nt: TGTGCCAGCAGCCAAGGGAGCTCCTATAATTCACCCCTCCACTTT; cdr3_aa: CASSQGSSYNSPLHF
j_call: TRBJ2-1; clone_size: -; d_call: TRBD2; v_call: TRBV7-3; cdr3_nt: TGTGCCAGCAGCCCCGGGGGCGGGGGGGCGATATCACAGTTCTTC; cdr3_aa: CASSPGGGGAISQFF
j_call: TRBJ1-6; clone_size: -; d_call: TRBD1; v_call: TRBV19; cdr3_nt: TGTGCCAGTCAACCACGGACAGGGGGCTATTCACCCCTCCACTTT; cdr3_aa: CASQPRTGGYSPLHF
j_call: TRBJ1-2; clone_size: -; d_call: TRBD1; v_call: TRBV4-3; cdr3_nt: TGCGCCAGCAGCCACAGGGGGGATGGCTACACCTTC; cdr3_aa: CASSHRGDGYTF
j_call: TRBJ1-4; clone_size: -; d_call: TRBD1; v_call: TRBV9; cdr3_nt: TGTGCCAGCAGCGAGAGGGACAGGGAAAAACTGTTTTTT; cdr3_aa: CASSERDREKLFF
j_call: TRBJ2-1; clone_size: -; d_call: TRBD2; v_call: TRBV13; cdr3_nt: TGTGCCAGCAGCTTAGGATCGAGCGGGAATTATAATGAGCAGTTCTTC; cdr3_aa: CASSLGSSGNYNEQFF
j_call: TRBJ1-4; clone_size: -; d_call: -; v_call: TRBV27; cdr3_nt: TGTGCCAGCAGTTTAGTGGGGGGTAGAAAACTGTTTTTT; cdr3_aa: CASSLVGGRKLFF
j_call: TRBJ1-2; clone_size: -; d_call: TRBD1; v_call: TRBV10-3; cdr3_nt: TGTGCCATCAGTGATGGGAGGACAGGGGCCGGCTACACCTTC; cdr3_aa: CAISDGRTGAGYTF
j_call: TRBJ2-5; clone_size: -; d_call: TRBD2; v_call: TRBV3-1/TRBV3-2; cdr3_nt: TGTGCCAGCAGCCAGCCTACTAGCGGAGGAGAGACCCAGTACTTC; cdr3_aa: CASSQPTSGGETQYF
j_call: TRBJ1-1; clone_size: -; d_call: -; v_call: TRBV5-1; cdr3_nt: TGCGCCAGCAGCTTGGCGGGGAACACTGAAGCTTTCTTT; cdr3_aa: CASSLAGNTEAFF
j_call: TRBJ1-2; clone_size: -; d_call: -; v_call: TRBV30; cdr3_nt: TGTGCCTGGAGTGTATGGGGGGGGCTGGATGGCTACACCTTC; cdr3_aa: CAWSVWGGLDGYTF
j_call: TRBJ2-3; clone_size: -; d_call: TRBD2; v_call: TRBV7-2; cdr3_nt: TGTGCCAGCAGCACGGGGGGGGGCACAGATACGCAGTATTTT; cdr3_aa: CASSTGGGTDTQYF
j_call: TRBJ1-1; clone_size: -; d_call: -; v_call: TRBV4-1; cdr3_nt: TGCGCCAGCAGCCAAGACGTTGCAGGTCCGACTGAAGCTTTCTTT; cdr3_aa: CASSQDVAGPTEAFF
j_call: TRBJ2-7; clone_size: -; d_call: TRBD1; v_call: TRBV7-9; cdr3_nt: TGTGCCAGCAGCTACGGGACAGCTTCCTACGAGCAGTACTTC; cdr3_aa: CASSYGTASYEQYF
j_call: TRBJ2-2; clone_size: -; d_call: TRBD1; v_call: TRBV23-1; cdr3_nt: TGCGCCAGGAATTCAGGGGGCGCACCCTTGACGAACACCGGGGAGCTGTTTTTT; cdr3_aa: CARNSGGAPLTNTGELFF
j_call: TRBJ1-3; clone_size: -; d_call: -; v_call: TRBV13; cdr3_nt: TGTGCCAGCAGCTCCCTGGACAGCTCTGGAAACACCATATATTTT; cdr3_aa: CASSSLDSSGNTIYF
j_call: TRBJ2-1; clone_size: -; d_call: TRBD2; v_call: TRBV10-2; cdr3_nt: TGCGCCAGCAGACTAGCGGGAAGCTTAAATGAGCAGTTCTTC; cdr3_aa: CASRLAGSLNEQFF
j_call: TRBJ1-3; clone_size: -; d_call: -; v_call: TRBV19; cdr3_nt: TGTGCCAGTAGTACCTCAGGTGCTCCTGGAAACACCATATATTTT; cdr3_aa: CASSTSGAPGNTIYF
j_call: TRBJ2-5; clone_size: -; d_call: TRBD2; v_call: TRBV5-4; cdr3_nt: TGTGCCAGCAGCTTGGGACTAGCGGGAGGGACCCAGTACTTC; cdr3_aa: CASSLGLAGGTQYF
j_call: TRBJ1-6; clone_size: -; d_call: -; v_call: TRBV15; cdr3_nt: TGTGCCACCAGCAGGCCTGACAGTTCACCCCTCCACTTT; cdr3_aa: CATSRPDSSPLHF
j_call: TRBJ1-1; clone_size: -; d_call: -; v_call: TRBV3-1/TRBV3-2; cdr3_nt: TGTGCCAGCAGCCAAAACAGGGTTATGGTCACTGAAGCTTTCTTT; cdr3_aa: CASSQNRVMVTEAFF
j_call: TRBJ2-3; clone_size: -; d_call: -; v_call: TRBV5-1; cdr3_nt: TGCGCCAGCAGCCCAACGACTGGATCGCACATAGATACGCAGTATTTT; cdr3_aa: CASSPTTGSHIDTQYF
j_call: TRBJ2-7; clone_size: -; d_call: -; v_call: TRBV7-2; cdr3_nt: TGTGCCAGCAGCTTAGTAGGTGACGGGGTCTATAAGCAGTACTTC; cdr3_aa: CASSLVGDGVYKQYF